Shown below are 16 T cell receptor beta chains from a single sample sequenced in a study of STAT5B mutations in CD4+ large granular lymphocyte leukemia. Repertoires were generated with immunoSEQ multiplex PCR, while TCRdb's copy carries only in-frame clones and drops some. Among more than 20,000 clones listed, around 75% were seen once. The sequenced sample consisted of CD4+ T cells from blood buffy coats. The receptors shown here come from a human donor in good health.

The V call is TRBV5-8, the J call TRBJ1-5, with 11 bases lining up with TRBD1. The CDR3 loop spans 17 amino acids. Germline-derived CDR1 and CDR2 are SGHTS and YDEGEE. J was trimmed by 2 bases and V by 4 bases; bases with no gene match: 8. As DNA, the CDR3 is TGTGCCAGCAGCCCGGGACAGGGGGTGGAGGGCAATCAGCCCCAGCATTTT. The encoded protein is CASSPGQGVEGNQPQHF.

This clone occurred a few times. The rearrangement joins TRBV7-9 to TRBJ1-6; possible D gene TRBD1, 6 bases. Per the germline V gene, CDR1 is SEHNR and CDR2 is FQNEAQ (reference sequence). The CDR3 spans 16 residues. V lost 5 bases to trimming and J lost 2 bases, with 13 bases between them. CDR3 residues: CASSVRKGAYNSPLHF. The CDR3 bases are TGTGCCAGCAGCGTAAGGAAGGGGGCCTATAATTCACCCCTCCACTTT.

The J gene is TRBJ2-3, the V gene TRBV28; 11 nucleotides agree with TRBD2. CDR3 size: 15 residues. The V gene's germline CDR1 is MDHEN and CDR2 SYDVKM. V was clipped by 6 bases and J by 6 bases; unmatched bases: 8. The CDR3 DNA follows: TGTGCCAGCAGCCGTAGCGGGGGGGCCCGGGATACGCAGTATTTT. Amino acids: CASSRSGGARDTQYF.

V is TRBV5-1 and J is TRBJ2-7, with 7 nucleotides matching TRBD1. CDR3 length: 15 residues. With 7 bases clipped from V and 0 bases from J, the junction kept 10 bases outside the gene matches. The germline V gene encodes CDR1 SGHRS and CDR2 YFSETQ. Here the CDR3 reads CASHEGAALSYEQYF. The CDR3 nucleotides read TGCGCCAGCCACGAGGGGGCAGCGCTCTCCTACGAGCAGTACTTC.

The rearrangement uses TRBV4-3 and TRBJ2-2; tentatively, D is TRBD2 (7 bases). The V end lost 0 bases, the J end lost 3 bases, and 8 bases lay between the germline ends. Germline loops: CDR1 LGHNA, CDR2 YSLEER. The CDR3 runs to 15 residues. In nucleotides, the CDR3 is TGCGCCAGCAGCCAAGAAGGGGGGGACACCGGGGAGCTGTTTTTT. Its protein is CASSQEGGDTGELFF.

The chain recombines TRBV7-9 with TRBJ2-7; 7 positions agree with TRBD1. V trimming: 2 bases; J trimming: 3 bases; junction bases outside the gene matches: 10. Germline CDR1 and CDR2: SEHNR and FQNEAQ (reference sequence). CDR3 size: 16 residues. CDR3 loop: CASSLLSGTDNYEQYF. DNA of the CDR3: TGTGCCAGCAGCTTACTATCCGGGACAGACAACTACGAGCAGTACTTC.

The V gene is TRBV19, the J gene TRBJ2-5, with D unresolved. Deletions cut 5 bases from V and 3 bases from J, with 13 bases between. This CDR3 has 14 amino acids. CDR1 and CDR2 from the germline V gene are LNHDA and SQIVND (reference sequence). CDR3 DNA sequence: TGTGCCAGTAGTGTGACGAAAGATAAAGAGACCCAGTACTTC. Its protein product is CASSVTKDKETQYF.

In this sample, this clone turned up a few times. This CDR3 is CASSVDRGRAGYTF. The CDR3 region has the DNA TGTGCCAGCAGCGTGGACAGGGGGCGTGCTGGCTACACCTTC. The rearrangement links TRBV5-6 to TRBJ1-2; 11 bases agree with TRBD1. This CDR3 comprises 14 residues. V dropped 4 bases and J dropped 7; count of bases not matched to a gene: 6. Germline CDR1 is SGHDT and CDR2 is YYEEEE. Supplemented by reference TRBV5-6 and TRBJ1-2, the full variable domain reads DAGVTQSPTHLIKTRGQQVTLRCSPKSGHDTVSWYQQALGQGPQFIFQYYEEEERQRGNFPDRFSGHQFPNYSSELNVNALLLGDSALYLCASSVDRGRAGYTFGSGTRLTVV.

The chain is built from TRBV5-5 and TRBJ2-2, with D unclear. CDR1 and CDR2 from the germline V gene are SGHKS and YYEKEE (reference sequence). Trimming took 1 base from V and 4 from J, leaving 2 bases between them. This CDR3 spans 12 amino acids. CDR3 amino acids: CASSLSTGELFF. CDR3 coding DNA: TGTGCCAGCAGCTTGTCCACCGGGGAGCTGTTTTTT.

As concerns this clone: Different DNA sequences within this sample yield the same CDR3. The rearrangement joins TRBV27 to TRBJ2-6; maybe TRBD1 (5 bases). Trimming stripped 3 bases from V and 0 bases from J, with 9 bases between. This CDR3 has 16 residues. Germline V gene sequence: CDR1 MNHEY, CDR2 SMNVEV (reference sequence). As DNA, the CDR3 is TGTGCCAGCAGTTTCCAGGGTGCCTCTGGGGCCAACGTCCTGACTTTC. It encodes CASSFQGASGANVLTF.

The V gene is TRBV7-9, the J gene TRBJ1-3; D is uncertain. Trimming took off 4 bases at V and 1 base at J, with 14 bases between the two ends. CDR1 and CDR2 from the germline V gene are SEHNR and FQNEAQ (reference sequence). The CDR3 runs 16 residues. The CDR3 DNA follows: TGTGCCAGCAGCTCATCCGGCCTGGGATCTGGAAACACCATATATTTT. It codes for CASSSSGLGSGNTIYF.

CDR3 DNA: TGTGCCAGCAGCCCGTACAATGAGCAGTTCTTC. Protein: CASSPYNEQFF. This rearrangement joins TRBV25-1 to TRBJ2-1, with unresolved D. This CDR3 is built from 11 residues. The germline CDR1 and CDR2 sequences are MGHDK and SYGVNS. The V end lost 6 bases, the J end lost 4 bases, and 4 bases lay between the germline ends.

The J gene is TRBJ1-1, the V gene TRBV27; D uncertain. V was shortened by 3 bases and J by 0 bases, with 11 bases between the two germline ends. Germline V gene data show CDR1 as MNHEY and CDR2 as SMNVEV (reference sequence). The CDR3 length is 15 residues. The CDR3 protein is CASSFLTGLNTEAFF. The CDR3, as DNA: TGTGCCAGCAGTTTCTTGACGGGGTTGAACACTGAAGCTTTCTTT.

This chain links TRBV7-2 with TRBJ2-2; the match to TRBD1 covers 7 bases. Germline lookup yields CDR1 SGHTA and CDR2 FQGNSA. The ends lost 5 bases at V and 9 bases at J; junction bases unmatched: 15. The CDR3 sequence is 16 residues long. CDR3 loop: CASSVGGRGVSRELFF. Written as DNA, the CDR3 is TGTGCCAGCAGCGTAGGGGGCAGGGGAGTTTCGCGGGAGCTGTTTTTT.

V is TRBV7-9 and J is TRBJ2-3; TRBD2 aligns across 13 bases. The CDR3 sequence is 17 residues long. Trimming took 2 bases from V and 6 from J; bases not matched to a gene: 8. Germline lookup yields CDR1 SEHNR and CDR2 FQNEAQ (reference sequence). The chain's CDR3 is CASSLYQTSGRLDTQYF. Here the CDR3 DNA reads TGTGCCAGCAGCTTATACCAGACTAGCGGGAGGTTGGATACGCAGTATTTT.

This clone has a single count. The rearrangement joins TRBV19 to TRBJ1-2, with a weak D call TRBD1 (5 bases). From germline, CDR1 is LNHDA and CDR2 SQIVND (reference sequence). This CDR3 is 14 amino acids long. The germline V and J ends were trimmed by 5 bases and 1 base, with 11 bases remaining between them. The CDR3 DNA reads TGTGCCAGTAGTGGTCAGGGCGGTAACTATGGCTACACCTTC. Amino acids: CASSGQGGNYGYTF.